The clone carrying this T cell receptor (beta chain) occurred a few times. Its cognate antigen is unknown. Primed by a sample-barcoded 5' primer and a J-beta primer mix, a second PCR proceeded for about 7 to 12 cycles. TCRdb reprocessed the 5' RACE reads via MiXCR and lists one record per CDR3 protein. The sample carries about 1.7 million distinct CDR3 sequences, roughly 28% recorded once. A minimum of 5 micrograms of total RNA was extracted per sample. This sample is part of a study of blood T cells in healthy people across ages. Study conclusions and caveats: Using unsorted PBMCs precluded a conclusive naive versus antigen-experienced comparison. Strong correlation existed between TCR beta diversity and naive T cell percentage.

The V end lost 1 base, the J end lost 0 bases, and 16 bases lay between the germline ends. The CDR3 has 17 residues. Germline-derived CDR1 and CDR2 are SEHNR and FQNEAQ (reference sequence). J is TRBJ2-7 and V is TRBV7-9; weak D call: TRBD1 (6 bases). The clonotype originates from a young woman in good health. The sequencing input was blood. The DNA of the CDR3 is TGTGCCAGCAGCTTAGGGGTTAGCGACAGGAGCTCCTACGAGCAGTACTTC. It translates to CASSLGVSDRSSYEQYF.